The 26 T cell receptor beta chains below come from one sample, sequenced in a study of blood T cell repertoires in COVID-19. The assay was immunoSEQ multiplex PCR, and TCRdb's table has in-frame clones only and misses some. The table has fewer than 200,000 clones, 88% seen once. The material sequenced was peripheral blood. These receptors originate from a man in his forties with active or convalescent COVID-19.

This sequence joins TRBV5-6 and TRBJ2-7; TRBD2 is a possible D gene (5 bases). From germline, CDR1 is SGHDT and CDR2 YYEEEE. This CDR3 is built from 12 residues. The V and J ends lost 4 bases and 2 bases respectively, with 7 bases between them. The CDR3 nucleotides are TGTGCCAGCAGCCGGGAAACCTACGAGCAGTACTTC. Translation gives CASSRETYEQYF.

V usage is TRBV19 and J usage is TRBJ2-2, with D maybe TRBD1 (5 bases). This CDR3 is built from 14 residues. V gave up 6 bases and J gave up 1 base, with 9 bases separating them. The germline gives CDR1 LNHDA, CDR2 SQIVND (reference sequence). As DNA, the CDR3 is TGTGCCAGTAGACCGACAGAGAACACCGGGGAGCTGTTTTTT. It yields the protein CASRPTENTGELFF.

This clone was detected only a few times. The V and J genes are TRBV5-8 and TRBJ2-1; 10 positions agree with TRBD2. Germline V gene lookup returns CDR1 SGHTS and CDR2 YDEGEE. V shed 4 bases and J 5 bases; nucleotides not matched to a gene: 9. CDR3 length: 16 residues. CDR3 sequence reads: CASSGRLAGLHNEQFF. The CDR3 DNA reads as TGTGCCAGCAGCGGGAGACTAGCGGGTTTGCACAATGAGCAGTTCTTC.

The gene calls are TRBV19 and TRBJ1-5, with D possibly TRBD1 on 5 matching bases. Trimming took 2 bases from V and 4 from J, leaving 24 bases between them. The V gene's germline CDR1 is LNHDA and CDR2 SQIVND (reference sequence). There are 19 residues in the CDR3. CDR3 sequence: CASSINTPGGYSGNQPQHF. For the CDR3, the DNA is TGTGCCAGTAGTATAAACACCCCCGGGGGGTATAGCGGTAATCAGCCCCAGCATTTT.

The chain carries TRBV29-1 and TRBJ1-1; D is ambiguous. The germline gives CDR1 SQVTM, CDR2 ANQGSEA. Trimming cost V 6 bases and J 1 base, with 12 bases left between them. There are 13 residues in the CDR3. CDR3 sequence reads: CSVAQDRNTEAFF. The CDR3 nucleotides are TGCAGCGTAGCCCAAGATAGGAACACTGAAGCTTTCTTT.

The chain combines TRBV7-9 with TRBJ2-5; D unclear. The V and J ends lost 1 base and 0 bases respectively, with 9 bases between them. The germline V gene has CDR1 SEHNR and CDR2 FQNEAQ (reference sequence). This CDR3 is built from 15 residues. CDR3 amino acids: CASSLGQRYQETQYF. The CDR3, as DNA: TGTGCCAGCAGCTTAGGGCAGAGGTACCAAGAGACCCAGTACTTC.

This clone occurred once. This chain's CDR3 is CASSGGTGDYGYTF. CDR3 coding DNA: TGTGCCAGCAGCGGGGGGACAGGGGATTATGGCTACACCTTC. J is TRBJ1-2 and V is TRBV7-6, with 10 bases lining up with TRBD1. After removal of 5 bases from V and 5 bases from J, the junction contained 5 bases not matched to a gene. The CDR3 runs 14 residues. Per germline, CDR1 SGHVS and CDR2 FNYEAQ. Full variable domain (rest looked up from reference TRBV7-6 and TRBJ1-2): GAGVSQSPRYKVTKRGQDVALRCDPISGHVSLYWYRQALGQGPEFLTYFNYEAQQDKSGLPNDRFSAERPEGSISTLTIQRTEQRDSAMYRCASSGGTGDYGYTFGSGTRLTVV.

J is TRBJ2-3 and V is TRBV5-1; D remains ambiguous. V was clipped by 5 bases and J by 0 bases, with 10 bases between them. Germline-derived CDR1 and CDR2 are SGHRS and YFSETQ. The CDR3 length is 14 residues. CDR3 sequence (DNA): TGCGCCAGCAGGTCGGTTAGTAGCACAGATACGCAGTATTTT. As protein: CASRSVSSTDTQYF.

J is TRBJ2-7 and V is TRBV7-2; TRBD2 matches 8 bases. The length of the CDR3 is 14 residues. Trimming at V came to 3 bases and at J to 3 bases, leaving 4 bases not matched to a gene. Germline CDR1 reads SGHTA; CDR2 reads FQGNSA. The DNA for the CDR3 is TGTGCCAGCAGCTTGGGACTAGTTAGCTACGAGCAGTACTTC. Its translation is CASSLGLVSYEQYF.

This chain connects TRBV2 to TRBJ2-1; TRBD2 aligns across 9 bases. The CDR3 has 16 residues. J was trimmed by 7 bases and V by 8 bases; bases with no gene match: 15. The germline V gene encodes CDR1 SNHLY and CDR2 FYNNEI. The CDR3 is CASGGRLGTSMNEQFF. In DNA form, the CDR3 reads TGTGCCAGCGGGGGCCGGTTGGGGACTAGCATGAATGAGCAGTTCTTC.

This chain connects TRBV2 to TRBJ1-2, with D perhaps TRBD1 (5 bases). The CDR3 spans 18 residues. The germline gives CDR1 SNHLY, CDR2 FYNNEI. Trimming took 1 base from V and 1 from J, leaving 19 bases between them. The CDR3 is CASSEDKDTTNNNYGYTF. In DNA, the CDR3 is TGTGCCAGCAGTGAAGATAAGGACACGACAAACAATAACTATGGCTACACCTTC. Full variable domain (remainder filled in from reference TRBV2 and TRBJ1-2): EPEVTQTPSHQVTQMGQEVILRCVPISNHLYFYWYRQILGQKVEFLVSFYNNEISEKSEIFDDQFSVERPDGSNFTLKIRSTKLEDSAMYFCASSEDKDTTNNNYGYTFGSGTRLTVV.

The rearrangement links TRBV4-1 to TRBJ1-1; 10 bases line up with TRBD1. Germline V CDR1 and CDR2: MGHRA, YSYEKL. The CDR3 is 17 residues long. The V segment lost 0 bases and the J segment 4 bases; nucleotides outside the gene matches: 8. CDR3 coding DNA: TGCGCCAGCAGCCAAGACGTCGGACAGGGGGGCTCCACTGAAGCTTTCTTT. It translates to CASSQDVGQGGSTEAFF.

The CDR3 nucleotides are TGTGCCAGCACCCTGTCCGGGACACGATATGGCTACACCTTC. This encodes CASTLSGTRYGYTF. V and J are TRBV5-5 and TRBJ1-2; a weak D match, TRBD1 (6 bases). Germline V CDR1 and CDR2: SGHKS, YYEKEE (reference sequence). V shed 6 bases and J shed 5 bases, with 17 bases lying between them. The CDR3 loop spans 14 amino acids.

V usage is TRBV28 and J usage is TRBJ1-5; TRBD1 might be the D (5 bases). Germline-derived CDR1 and CDR2 are MDHEN and SYDVKM. The CDR3 spans 14 residues. Trimming took off 7 bases at V and 6 bases at J, with 16 bases between the two ends. The CDR3 region has the DNA TGTGCCAGCACCATCGGGGGGGAGGGTCAGCCCCAGCATTTT. It codes for CASTIGGEGQPQHF. The entire variable domain, with the rest obtained from reference TRBV28 and TRBJ1-5, is as follows: DVKVTQSSRYLVKRTGEKVFLECVQDMDHENMFWYRQDPGLGLRLIYFSYDVKMKEKGDIPEGYSVSREKKERFSLILESASTNQTSMYLCASTIGGEGQPQHFGDGTRLSIL.

This chain connects TRBV5-4 to TRBJ2-7, with D unclear. The CDR3 loop spans 14 amino acids. The germline CDR1 and CDR2 sequences are SGHNT and YYREEE (reference sequence). Trimming took 1 base from V and 2 from J, leaving 10 bases between them. CDR3 in amino acids: CASSLWLEAYEQYF. In nucleotides, the CDR3 is TGTGCCAGCAGCTTGTGGCTAGAGGCCTACGAGCAGTACTTC.

The V gene is TRBV5-6, the J gene TRBJ2-7; 9 bases line up with TRBD2. The CDR3 length is 14 residues. The junction had 3 bases not matched to a gene; V was cut back by 2 bases and J by 3 bases. Germline V gene sequence: CDR1 SGHDT, CDR2 YYEEEE. CDR3 residues: CASSLGSGSYEQYF. CDR3 DNA: TGTGCCAGCAGCTTAGGTAGCGGGAGCTACGAGCAGTACTTC.

This chain uses TRBV19 with TRBJ2-7, with 10 bases identical to TRBD1. Per the germline V gene, CDR1 is LNHDA and CDR2 is SQIVND (reference sequence). After removal of 3 bases from V and 4 bases from J, the junction contained 9 bases not matched to a gene. This CDR3 has 16 amino acids. The CDR3 bases are TGTGCCAGTAGTATCCACCCGGGACAGGGGAATTACGAGCAGTACTTC. Translated, it gives CASSIHPGQGNYEQYF.

This chain joins TRBV6-5 and TRBJ1-3, with 10 bases that match TRBD1. The germline gives CDR1 MNHEY, CDR2 SVGAGI. CDR3 length: 15 residues. V gave up 6 bases and J gave up 4 bases; unmatched junction bases: 6. In DNA, the CDR3 is TGTGCCAGCAGCCCCGGACAGGGGGTCGGAAACACCATATATTTT. Translation gives CASSPGQGVGNTIYF.

CDR3 in amino acids: CASSGGVTGNTIYF. In nucleotides, the CDR3 is TGCGCCAGCAGCGGAGGGGTAACTGGAAACACCATATATTTT. This rearrangement joins TRBV5-1 to TRBJ1-3; D may be TRBD1 (5 bases). V lost 4 bases and J lost 2, with 10 bases in between. The CDR3 has 14 residues. Germline CDR1 reads SGHRS; CDR2 reads YFSETQ.

The chain is built from TRBV5-1 and TRBJ2-7, with D possibly matching TRBD1 (5 bases). The CDR3 extends over 16 amino acids. The ends were cut back, 2 bases at V and 2 bases at J, with 17 bases in the middle. Looked up from germline, CDR1 is SGHRS and CDR2 is YFSETQ. CDR3 sequence (DNA): TGCGCCAGCAGCTTCACGGACAACAGTCTCCCCTACGAGCAGTACTTC. Its protein product is CASSFTDNSLPYEQYF.

The V gene is TRBV27, the J gene TRBJ2-7; D perhaps matches TRBD2 (7 bases). This CDR3 has 16 residues. V lost 0 bases and J lost 2, with 14 bases in between. Germline V gene data show CDR1 as MNHEY and CDR2 as SMNVEV (reference sequence). As DNA, the CDR3 is TGTGCCAGCAGTTTATCGGCGGGGGCATATCCCTACGAGCAGTACTTC. Encoded protein: CASSLSAGAYPYEQYF.

The chain uses TRBV11-3 and TRBJ2-1; tentatively, D is TRBD2 (6 bases). The germline V and J ends were trimmed by 0 bases and 4 bases, with 16 bases remaining between them. The length of the CDR3 is 17 residues. Germline-derived CDR1 and CDR2 are SGHNT and YENEEA. CDR3 sequence (DNA): TGTGCCAGCAGCTTAGATAGGCGGGGCGCTCGGTACAATGAGCAGTTCTTC. Amino acids: CASSLDRRGARYNEQFF. Looking up the rest from reference TRBV11-3 and TRBJ2-1 gives the full variable domain: EAGVVQSPRYKIIEKKQPVAFWCNPISGHNTLYWYLQNLGQGPELLIRYENEEAVDDSQLPKDRFSAERLKGVDSTLKIQPAELGDSAVYLCASSLDRRGARYNEQFFGPGTRLTVL.

The chain couples TRBV3-1 (or the pseudogene TRBV3-2) to TRBJ1-1, with unresolved D. The germline CDR1 and CDR2 sequences are LGHDT and YNNKEL (reference sequence). The CDR3 has 16 amino acids. V was pared by 0 bases and J by 1 base, with 12 bases between. CDR3 region: CASSQDGFPGNTEAFF. The CDR3 nucleotides are TGTGCCAGCAGCCAAGACGGGTTTCCGGGGAACACTGAAGCTTTCTTT.

The chain has TRBV7-2 and TRBJ1-4, with D possibly being TRBD1 (6 bases). This CDR3 has 18 amino acids. V was pared by 5 bases and J by 8 bases, with 27 bases between. CDR1 and CDR2 from the germline V gene are SGHTA and FQGNSA. This CDR3 is CASSPGTPGGQFREKLFF. Written as DNA, the CDR3 is TGTGCCAGCAGCCCCGGGACTCCCGGGGGGCAGTTTAGAGAAAAACTGTTTTTT.

The rearrangement links TRBV28 to TRBJ1-1; 9 bases match TRBD1. V was pared by 5 bases and J by 3 bases, with 7 bases of the junction left unmatched. Per germline, CDR1 MDHEN and CDR2 SYDVKM. The CDR3 contains 15 residues. CDR3 sequence (DNA): TGTGCCAGCAGTAGTGCCGGGACAGGGTACACTGAAGCTTTCTTT. This codes for CASSSAGTGYTEAFF.

The V gene is TRBV18, the J gene TRBJ2-3; no clear D. Germline CDR1 is KGHSH and CDR2 is LQKENI. The CDR3 is 15 residues long. The V and J ends lost 2 bases and 2 bases respectively, with 11 bases between them. CDR3 in amino acids: CASSPSAPYTDTQYF. The CDR3 coding sequence is TGTGCCAGCTCACCATCAGCGCCGTACACAGATACGCAGTATTTT.